Presented here are 16 T cell receptor beta chains from one specimen sequenced in a study of blood T cells in healthy people across ages. Primers used in a second PCR of roughly 6 to 12 cycles were a sample-barcoded 5' primer and a J-beta primer mix. TCRdb re-called the 5' RACE reads with MiXCR, one entry per CDR3 protein. The table records 1.5 million to 2 million distinct CDR3 sequences, roughly 27% of them present only once. The sample was blood. The receptors were gathered from a woman aged 30 to 39 in good health.

The rearrangement joins TRBV24-1 to TRBJ2-7; TRBD2 agrees at 11 bases. With V trimmed by 12 bases and J by 3 bases, 18 bases remained unmatched. In germline, CDR1 is KGHDR, CDR2 SFDVKD. The CDR3 is made up of 17 amino acids. The CDR3 loop is CAANPPLTSGTFYEQYF. CDR3 nucleotides: TGTGCCGCCAATCCTCCGTTGACTAGCGGGACGTTCTACGAGCAGTACTTC.

The rearrangement uses TRBV12-3 or TRBV12-4 and TRBJ1-5; 7 bases align to TRBD1. This CDR3 contains 15 residues. J lost 0 bases, V lost 5 bases, and 4 bases had no gene match. The CDR3 nucleotides read TGTGCCAGCAGTCGACAGGGCTTTAGCAATCAGCCCCAGCATTTT. This gives the protein CASSRQGFSNQPQHF.

This clonotype was observed a few times. The gene calls are TRBV29-1 and TRBJ2-7; 9 bases agree with TRBD1. Germline V gene data show CDR1 as SQVTM and CDR2 as ANQGSEA. The V gene end was trimmed by 1 base and the J gene end by 3 bases; junction bases not matched to a gene: 4. This CDR3 is 14 amino acids long. CDR3 amino acids: CSVEAGQGRYEQYF. The CDR3 DNA follows: TGCAGCGTTGAAGCGGGACAGGGCCGCTACGAGCAGTACTTC.

This clonotype was recorded a few times. The chain is built from TRBV5-5 and TRBJ2-7; 8 bases match TRBD1. After removal of 0 bases from V and 7 bases from J, the junction contained 6 bases not matched to a gene. Per the germline V gene, CDR1 is SGHKS and CDR2 is YYEKEE (reference sequence). The CDR3 contains 14 residues. This CDR3 is CASSLESGGDEQYF. The CDR3 DNA sequence: TGTGCCAGCAGCTTGGAGTCAGGGGGCGATGAGCAGTACTTC.

The rearrangement joins TRBV12-3 or TRBV12-4 to TRBJ1-1; D perhaps matches TRBD1 (5 bases). The V end was cut by 5 bases, the J end by 4 bases, with 14 bases between. The CDR3 contains 14 residues. The DNA of the CDR3 is TGTGCCAGCAGTGAGACCGGGGCGACCACTGAAGCTTTCTTT. Translation: CASSETGATTEAFF.

This clonotype was found many times. The rearrangement uses TRBV12-3 or TRBV12-4 and TRBJ2-5; D tentatively reads TRBD1 or TRBD2 (5 bases each). The CDR3 is 14 residues long. V lost 3 bases to trimming and J lost 4 bases, with 12 bases between them. The CDR3 here is CASSFRETTETQYF. As DNA, the CDR3 is TGTGCCAGCAGTTTCAGGGAGACCACAGAGACCCAGTACTTC.

This clonotype was seen a handful of times. V gene TRBV25-1 combines with J gene TRBJ1-6; 8 bases match TRBD1. The germline V gene has CDR1 MGHDK and CDR2 SYGVNS. The length of the CDR3 is 13 residues. V shed 9 bases and J 10 bases; nucleotides not matched to a gene: 8. The CDR3 reads CASTDRVGSPLHF. The DNA for the CDR3 is TGTGCCAGTACGGACAGGGTTGGATCACCCCTCCACTTT.

This clonotype has a count of ten or more. The J gene is TRBJ2-1, the V gene TRBV7-8; TRBD2 aligns across 13 bases. This CDR3 has 15 residues. The V gene's germline CDR1 is SGHVS and CDR2 FQNEAQ. V lost 3 bases and J lost 8; bases outside the gene matches: 4. CDR3 in DNA: TGTGCCAGCAGCTTGGGGACTAGCGGGATGTATGAGCAGTTCTTC. It encodes CASSLGTSGMYEQFF.

Points on this clonotype: One junction end disagrees with the germline gene, perhaps due to a read error. This chain joins TRBV9 and TRBJ2-3, with 9 bases aligning to TRBD1. The CDR3 totals 15 residues. CDR1 SGDLS and CDR2 YYNGEE come from the germline V gene. Here the CDR3 reads CASSTTGGREDAQYF. Here the CDR3 DNA reads TGTGCCAGCAGCACCACAGGGGGCAGGGAAGATGCGCAGTATTTT.

The sample holds a few counts of this clonotype. V is TRBV6-2 or TRBV6-3 and J is TRBJ1-2; no clear D. Looked up from germline, CDR1 is MNHEY and CDR2 is SVGEGT. The CDR3 runs to 11 residues. V was shortened by 6 bases and J by 8 bases, with 10 bases between the two germline ends. The CDR3 spells CASSPRAGYTF. For the CDR3, the DNA is TGTGCCAGCAGCCCTCGTGCGGGCTACACCTTC.

This chain connects TRBV6-5 to TRBJ2-2, with a tentative D call TRBD2 (6 bases). Trimming shortened V by 6 bases and J by 0 bases, and 14 bases separated the two germline ends. Germline V gene lookup returns CDR1 MNHEY and CDR2 SVGAGI. CDR3 length: 16 residues. The CDR3: CASRSLTGANTGELFF. CDR3 bases: TGTGCCAGCAGATCACTAACGGGAGCGAACACCGGGGAGCTGTTTTTT.

The chain has TRBV5-1 and TRBJ2-7; D unclear. The CDR3 totals 13 residues. Trimming cost V 4 bases and J 3 bases, with 11 bases left between them. Germline V gene data show CDR1 as SGHRS and CDR2 as YFSETQ. In nucleotides, the CDR3 is TGCGCCAGCAGCGAATATTCGGACTACGAGCAGTACTTC. This translates into CASSEYSDYEQYF.

This clonotype was seen once. The rearrangement uses TRBV29-1 and TRBJ1-2; perhaps TRBD1 as D (5 bases). Trimming left V 4 bases short and J 4 bases short, with 16 bases between. Germline V CDR1 and CDR2: SQVTM, ANQGSEA. The CDR3 length is 14 residues. The CDR3 is CSVAQGTSGYGYTF. The CDR3, as DNA: TGCAGCGTTGCGCAGGGAACGTCCGGCTATGGCTACACCTTC.

This clonotype has only a few counts. This sequence joins TRBV7-2 and TRBJ2-3, with D uncertain. This CDR3 comprises 13 residues. CDR1 is SGHTA, CDR2 FQGNSA, per germline. V was trimmed by 0 bases and J by 10 bases, leaving 11 bases between them. The CDR3 nucleotides read TGTGCCAGCAGCTTAGCTATGGGGATTCCGCAGTATTTT. This sequence encodes CASSLAMGIPQYF.

Comment on this clonotype: This may come from a read error, since a much larger clone is one base off. The chain combines TRBV12-3 or TRBV12-4 with TRBJ2-1, with 8 bases identical to TRBD2. This CDR3 contains 12 residues. After removal of 7 bases from V and 7 bases from J, the junction contained 3 bases not matched to a gene. CDR3 nucleotide sequence: TGTGCCAGCACAGCGGGGGCAAATGAGCAGTTCTTC. Translating it yields CASTAGANEQFF.

This clonotype was detected ten times or more. J is TRBJ2-6 and V is TRBV28; tentative D call: TRBD1 (5 bases). Per the germline V gene, CDR1 is MDHEN and CDR2 is SYDVKM. This CDR3 spans 15 amino acids. Deletions cut 6 bases from V and 4 bases from J, with 13 bases between. The CDR3 DNA reads TGTGCCAGCAGCCTCAGGGTGCAGGGGGCCAACGTCCTGACTTTC. It is translated as CASSLRVQGANVLTF.